This T cell receptor beta chain was observed in a study of Ad26.COV2.S vaccination and SARS-CoV-2 variants. The wider study: The trial was COV1001 and the donor's arm was Ad26.COV2.S. The vaccine Ad26.COV2.S was put into the muscle once, or twice with 56 days between.

Treatment noted: some 20 received Ad26.COV2.S at low or high dose, single or two shots; roughly five received placebo; per-sample allocation not given. Samples came from day 63 after the first vaccine or placebo injection. Its platform was an Ad26 vector, and its expressed antigen was Wuhan-strain SARS-CoV-2 spike. V was shortened by 1 base and J by 5 bases, with 6 bases between the two germline ends. Germline-derived CDR1 and CDR2 are SGHVS and FQNEAQ. This CDR3 is 12 amino acids long. General study findings and limits: Spike-specific responses of CD8+ and CD4+ T cells were reported to display substantial breadth after vaccination.

Generated by immunoSEQ multiplex PCR, the TCRdb table keeps only in-frame clones and is missing some. The top ten hold about 1.5% of the sample, which has fewer than 800,000 clones, roughly 90% seen once. This clone has just one count. Its antigen is unidentified. The chain links TRBV7-8 to TRBJ2-7; no definite D call. The origin of this receptor is a person aged 18-65 years who received the Ad26.COV2.S COVID-19 vaccine or a placebo. The sample consisted of peripheral blood, taken in a trial of Ad26.COV2.S vaccine versus placebo. CDR3 nucleotides: TGTGCCAGCAGCTTAGGGTCAGACGAGCAGTACTTC. Its translation: CASSLGSDEQYF.